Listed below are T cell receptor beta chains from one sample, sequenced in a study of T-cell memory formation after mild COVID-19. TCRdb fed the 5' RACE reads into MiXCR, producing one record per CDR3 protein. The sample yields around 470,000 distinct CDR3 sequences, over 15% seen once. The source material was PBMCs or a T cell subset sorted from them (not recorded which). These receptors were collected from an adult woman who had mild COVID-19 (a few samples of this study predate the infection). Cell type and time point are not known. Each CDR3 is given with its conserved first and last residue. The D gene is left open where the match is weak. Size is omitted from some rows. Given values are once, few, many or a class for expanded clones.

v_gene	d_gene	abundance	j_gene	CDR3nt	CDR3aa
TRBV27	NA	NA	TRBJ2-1	TGTGCCAGCAGTTTATGGTCTAGACAGGTTCCCTACAATGAGCAGTTCTTC	CASSLWSRQVPYNEQFF
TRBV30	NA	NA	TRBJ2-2	TGTGCCTGGAGCGGACAGTACACCGGGGAGCTGTTTTTT	CAWSGQYTGELFF
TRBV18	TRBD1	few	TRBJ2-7	TGTGCCAGCTCACCACCTACAGGGGTCTACGAGCAGTACTTC	CASSPPTGVYEQYF
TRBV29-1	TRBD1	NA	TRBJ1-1	TGCAGCGTCGGTTTTTCAGGGGGCACTGAAGCTTTCTTT	CSVGFSGGTEAFF
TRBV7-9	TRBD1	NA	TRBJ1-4	TGTGCCAGCAGACCCAGGGGACAGCCAAATGAAAAACTGTTTTTT	CASRPRGQPNEKLFF
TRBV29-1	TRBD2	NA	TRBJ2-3	TGCAGCGTTCCACTAGCGGGATATACGCAGTATTTT	CSVPLAGYTQYF
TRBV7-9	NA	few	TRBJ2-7	TGTGCCAGCAGCTCGCTTCCCCACGAGCAGTACTTC	CASSSLPHEQYF
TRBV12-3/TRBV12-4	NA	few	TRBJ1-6	TGTGCCAGCAGTGCAGGGTTGAATTCACCCCTCCACTTT	CASSAGLNSPLHF
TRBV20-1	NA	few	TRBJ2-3	TGCAGTGCTACCCCCTCGGCTAGCGGCAGGGGGGTCTTCACAGATACGCAGTATTTT	CSATPSASGRGVFTDTQYF
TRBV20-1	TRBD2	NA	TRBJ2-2	TGCAGTGCTAGTACTGGCGGGAGGGCCAGCGGGGAGCTGTTTTTT	CSASTGGRASGELFF
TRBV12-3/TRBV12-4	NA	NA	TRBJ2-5	TGTGCCAGCAGTCCCCTTGGGTTAGTTAGTGAGACCCAGTACTTC	CASSPLGLVSETQYF
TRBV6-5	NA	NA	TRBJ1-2	TGTGCCAGCAGTTACTCGGAGGGTGAGAGCAGGGTCACTGGCTACACCTTC	CASSYSEGESRVTGYTF
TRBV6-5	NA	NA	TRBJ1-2	TGTGCCAGCAGTTACTCCCCTTGGAGGGTGGGCGGCTACACCTTC	CASSYSPWRVGGYTF
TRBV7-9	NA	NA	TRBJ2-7	TGTGCCAGCAGCGAGGACTTGACCTACGAGCAGTACTTC	CASSEDLTYEQYF
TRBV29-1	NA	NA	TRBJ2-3	TGCAGCGTTTTGGGGGAGTTAGGAGATACGCAGTATTTT	CSVLGELGDTQYF
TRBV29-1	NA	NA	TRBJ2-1	TGCAGCGTTGAAGATGGTAGGGCTAGCGCCCTCCATGAGCAGTTCTTC	CSVEDGRASALHEQFF
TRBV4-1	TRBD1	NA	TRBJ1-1	TGCGCCAGCAGCCAAGAAAGGGGGCAATACACTGAAGCTTTCTTT	CASSQERGQYTEAFF
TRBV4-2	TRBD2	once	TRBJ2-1	TGTGCCAGCAGCCAAGATTACCCTCCTAGCGGGGGGGCTTATGAGCAGTTCTTC	CASSQDYPPSGGAYEQFF
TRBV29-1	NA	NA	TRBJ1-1	TGCAGCGTTGGAACAGTATCTGAAGCTTTCTTT	CSVGTVSEAFF
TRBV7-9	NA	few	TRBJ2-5	TGTGCCAGCACCCCCTGGAAAGGGCGAGAGACCCAGTACTTC	CASTPWKGRETQYF
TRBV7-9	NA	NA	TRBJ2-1	TGTGCCAGCAGCCCGACTCTCTATGGGTTCGAGCAGTTCTTC	CASSPTLYGFEQFF
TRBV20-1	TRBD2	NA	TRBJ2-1	TGCAGTGCTAGACTGCGGGGGGGCTCCTACAATGAGCAGTTCTTC	CSARLRGGSYNEQFF
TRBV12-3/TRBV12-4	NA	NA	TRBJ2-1	TGTGCCAGCAGTCCACCGGGACACAGCTCCTACAATGAGCAGTTCTTC	CASSPPGHSSYNEQFF
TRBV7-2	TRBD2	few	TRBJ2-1	TGTGCCAGCAGCCCCCAGGTTTTAGGACTAGCGGGAGGTCCCGACAATGAGCAGTTCTTC	CASSPQVLGLAGGPDNEQFF
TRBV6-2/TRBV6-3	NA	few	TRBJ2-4	TGTGCCAGCAGTTTCCCGGGGAACATTCAGTACTTC	CASSFPGNIQYF
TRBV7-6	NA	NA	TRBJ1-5	TGTGCCAGCAGCTTGTCTCTTGGTAATAGCAATCAGCCCCAGCATTTT	CASSLSLGNSNQPQHF
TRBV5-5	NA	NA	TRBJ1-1	TGTGCCAGCAGCCTTGCTCAGGGGACCACTGAAGCTTTCTTT	CASSLAQGTTEAFF
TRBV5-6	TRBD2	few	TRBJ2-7	TGTGCCAGCAGCGCCAAGGTACCCCTAGCGGACCCTTTCTACGAGCAGTACTTC	CASSAKVPLADPFYEQYF
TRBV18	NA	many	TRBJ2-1	TGTGCCAGCTCACCACTTGTTGTACAGGGCAGGGTGTACAATGAGCAGTTCTTC	CASSPLVVQGRVYNEQFF
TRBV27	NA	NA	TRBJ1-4	TGTGCCAGCAGTTTGGCGGCCTATGCAACTAATGAAAAACTGTTTTTT	CASSLAAYATNEKLFF
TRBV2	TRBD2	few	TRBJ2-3	TGTGCCAGCAACCCAGCGGGGGGCAGCACAGATACGCAGTATTTT	CASNPAGGSTDTQYF
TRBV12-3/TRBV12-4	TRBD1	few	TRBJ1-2	TGTGCCAGCAGTTCGGACAGGGAAGGGTATGGCTACACCTTC	CASSSDREGYGYTF
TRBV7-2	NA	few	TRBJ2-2	TGTGCCAGCAGCTTATTACAGGGACTCACCGGGGAGCTGTTTTTT	CASSLLQGLTGELFF
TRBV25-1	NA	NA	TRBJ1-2	TGTGCCAGCAGTGCTAACGGGGTCTATGGCTACACCTTC	CASSANGVYGYTF
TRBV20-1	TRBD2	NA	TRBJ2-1	TGCAGTGCCCCTGCTAGCGGGGCATACAATGAGCAGTTCTTC	CSAPASGAYNEQFF